This T cell receptor beta chain was sequenced during a study of blood T cell repertoires in COVID-19. In the study overall: Material from acute and convalescent COVID-19 was sourced from the United States, Italy and Spain.

Trimming took off 0 bases at V and 5 bases at J, with 8 bases between the two ends. The CDR3 has 13 amino acids. The germline V gene has CDR1 SGHNT and CDR2 YYREEE (reference sequence). Produced via immunoSEQ multiplex PCR; TCRdb's table is partial and in-frame only. Counted here are a few hundred thousand clones, about nine tenths occurring once; the ten biggest clones make up roughly 2.3%. The TCR sequence derives from a man aged 18 to 29 with active or convalescent COVID-19. The chain recombines TRBV5-4 with TRBJ2-5; D possibly corresponds to TRBD2 (5 bases). Sequenced: peripheral blood. CDR3 protein: CASSLASLETQYF. The CDR3 region has the DNA TGTGCCAGCAGCTTGGCTAGCCTCGAGACCCAGTACTTC.